A single TCR beta chain is shown here with its context. What it binds is unknown. Per the germline V gene, CDR1 is LNHDA and CDR2 is SQIVND (reference sequence). The CDR3 extends over 13 amino acids. V gave up 4 bases and J gave up 0 bases, with 7 bases separating them. These data are taken from a study of PD-L1 blockade in urothelial cancer. Study-level findings and limits: Lower than median blood TCR clonality before treatment predicted better survival.

TCRdb keeps only in-frame clones here, not all; method: immunoSEQ multiplex PCR. The sample consists of about 84,000 clones, 82% of them appearing once. The receptor's source is a man aged 65 to 85 with urothelial cancer. The V call is TRBV19, the J call TRBJ2-7; the D gene is possibly TRBD2 (5 bases). Material: PBMCs, obtained around atezolizumab (anti-PD-L1) treatment. The CDR3 region is CASSKGSSYEQYF. The CDR3 bases are TGTGCCAGTAGTAAAGGGAGCTCCTACGAGCAGTACTTC.